This section outlines one T cell receptor (beta chain) sequence together with its context. Its antigen is currently unknown. The entry originates in a study of CD8+CD57+ T cells in acquired aplastic anemia. Study in general: CD4+ and CD8+ cells, once sorted, gave DNA averaging around 3.2 ug. Study results and limitations: In common between the patients and the controls were some 28 CD8+ CDR3 sequences.

Trimming cost V 6 bases and J 5 bases; bases outside gene matches: 6. The CDR3 sequence is 14 residues long. Genomic DNA constituted the template upon which TCR beta VDJ and CDR3 profiling was performed. One entry per CDR3 protein, called by TCRdb with MiXCR from the reads. The data contain some 240,000 distinct CDR3 sequences, roughly 33% of them singletons. The clonotype originates from a human donor in good health, serving as a control. The chain carries TRBV12-3 or TRBV12-4 and TRBJ1-5; 8 positions agree with TRBD1. The material sequenced was sorted CD4+, CD8+, or CD8+CD57+ T cells (not recorded which) from PBMCs. The CDR3: CASSGQGSHQPQHF. Written as DNA, the CDR3 is TGTGCCAGCAGCGGACAGGGATCACATCAGCCCCAGCATTTT.